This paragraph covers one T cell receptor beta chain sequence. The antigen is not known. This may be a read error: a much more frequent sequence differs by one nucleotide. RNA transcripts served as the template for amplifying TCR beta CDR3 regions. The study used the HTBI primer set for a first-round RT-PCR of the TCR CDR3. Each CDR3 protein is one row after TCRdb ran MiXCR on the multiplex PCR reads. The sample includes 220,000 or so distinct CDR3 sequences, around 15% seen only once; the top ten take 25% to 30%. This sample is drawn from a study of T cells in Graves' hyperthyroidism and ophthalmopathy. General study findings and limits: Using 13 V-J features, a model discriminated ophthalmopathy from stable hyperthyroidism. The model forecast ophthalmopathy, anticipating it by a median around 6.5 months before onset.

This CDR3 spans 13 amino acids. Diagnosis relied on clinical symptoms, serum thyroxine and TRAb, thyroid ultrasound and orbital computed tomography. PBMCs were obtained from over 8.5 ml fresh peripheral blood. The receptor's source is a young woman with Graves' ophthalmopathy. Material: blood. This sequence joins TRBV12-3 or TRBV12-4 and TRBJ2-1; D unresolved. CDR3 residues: CASSSDPVNEQSF. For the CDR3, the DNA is TGTGCCAGCAGTTCGGACCCAGTTAATGAGCAGTCCTTC.